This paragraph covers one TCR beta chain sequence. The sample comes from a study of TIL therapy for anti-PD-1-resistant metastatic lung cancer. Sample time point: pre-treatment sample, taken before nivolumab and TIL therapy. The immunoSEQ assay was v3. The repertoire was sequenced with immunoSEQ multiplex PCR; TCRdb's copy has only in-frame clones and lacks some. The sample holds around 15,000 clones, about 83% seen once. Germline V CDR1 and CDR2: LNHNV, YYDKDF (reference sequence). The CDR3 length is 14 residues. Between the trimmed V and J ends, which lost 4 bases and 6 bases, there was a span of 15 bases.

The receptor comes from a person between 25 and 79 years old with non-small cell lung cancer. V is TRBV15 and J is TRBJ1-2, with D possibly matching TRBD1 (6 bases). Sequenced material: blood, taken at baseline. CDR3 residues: CATSKQGEANGYTF. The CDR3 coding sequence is TGTGCCACCAGCAAACAGGGCGAGGCCAATGGCTACACCTTC. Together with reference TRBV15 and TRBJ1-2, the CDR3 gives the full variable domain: DAMVIQNPRYQVTQFGKPVTLSCSQTLNHNVMYWYQQKSSQAPKLLFHYYDKDFNNEADTPDNFQSRRPNTSFCFLDIRSPGLGDTAMYLCATSKQGEANGYTFGSGTRLTVV.